The next 2 T cell receptor beta chains were all read from a single sample in a study of T-cell memory formation after mild COVID-19. TCRdb itself ran the 5' RACE reads through MiXCR, one entry per CDR3 protein. The table lists about 400,000 distinct CDR3 sequences, over 15% of them singletons. The sequencing input was PBMCs or a T cell subset sorted from them (not recorded which). The receptors derive from a man between 18 and 29 years old who had mild COVID-19 (a few samples of this study predate the infection). Cell type and time point are not known.

This clonotype was detected only a few times. The chain combines TRBV20-1 with TRBJ2-7; perhaps TRBD2 as D (6 bases). CDR3 length: 13 amino acids. Germline values: CDR1 DFQATT, CDR2 SNEGSKA (reference sequence). Trimming shortened V by 4 bases and J by 0 bases, and 10 bases separated the two germline ends. CDR3 residues: CSAKGEVSYEQYF. CDR3 bases: TGCAGTGCTAAAGGGGAGGTCTCCTACGAGCAGTACTTC.

The rearrangement links TRBV4-1 to TRBJ1-4; the D gene is possibly TRBD1 (5 bases). Trimming took off 2 bases at V and 6 bases at J, with 10 bases between the two ends. CDR3 length equals 14 residues. Germline V gene lookup returns CDR1 MGHRA and CDR2 YSYEKL. DNA of the CDR3: TGCGCCAGCAGCCAACAGGGAAGGGATGAAAAACTGTTTTTT. The encoded protein is CASSQQGRDEKLFF.